The 25 T cell receptor beta chains below come from one sample, sequenced in a study of OX40 agonist ivuxolimab in advanced cancers. Method: immunoSEQ multiplex PCR; TCRdb's copy keeps in-frame clones and lacks some. The sample lists some 74,000 clones, about nine tenths occurring once. This sample comprised CD4+ or CD8+ T cells sorted from blood, obtained in a trial of the OX40 agonist ivuxolimab. The source is an adult with an advanced solid tumor such as melanoma, head and neck, liver or kidney cancer.

This clone was seen just once. The rearrangement joins TRBV27 to TRBJ2-3, with a possible D match to TRBD2 (5 bases). Deletions cut 6 bases from V and 2 bases from J, with 12 bases between. The CDR3 length is 14 residues. Germline V lookup: CDR1 MNHEY, CDR2 SMNVEV (reference sequence). For the CDR3, the DNA is TGTGCCAGCAGCCGTCAGGACTCCACAGATACGCAGTATTTT. Amino acids: CASSRQDSTDTQYF.

V and J are TRBV7-3 and TRBJ2-1; maybe TRBD2 (5 bases). Germline-derived CDR1 and CDR2 are SGHTA and FQGTGA. The length of the CDR3 is 14 residues. Trimming left V 5 bases short and J 5 bases short, with 13 bases between. DNA of the CDR3: TGTGCCAGCAGCCGGGGTCTTGGGGACAATGAGCAGTTCTTC. Translation gives CASSRGLGDNEQFF.

This clone was counted only a few times. The rearrangement joins TRBV28 to TRBJ1-3, with a possible D match to TRBD1 (5 bases). This CDR3 has 14 residues. CDR1 and CDR2 (germline): MDHEN, SYDVKM. V gave up 3 bases and J gave up 4 bases, with 10 bases separating them. CDR3 region: CASSFGGVGNTIYF. CDR3 sequence (DNA): TGTGCCAGCAGTTTCGGAGGGGTCGGAAACACCATATATTTT.

The gene calls are TRBV23-1 and TRBJ2-7; 7 nucleotides line up with TRBD1. TRBV23-1 is filed as an ORF, its function uncertain. CDR3 length: 17 amino acids. V lost 0 bases and J lost 2; bases outside the gene matches: 10. CDR3 sequence reads: CASSQSDPKTGTYEQYF. DNA for the CDR3: TGCGCCAGCAGTCAATCGGATCCCAAGACAGGGACCTACGAGCAGTACTTC.

This clone was seen only once. V and J are TRBV10-3 and TRBJ1-2; D possibly corresponds to TRBD1 (5 bases). CDR1 is ENHRY and CDR2 is SYGVKD in the germline V gene. The ends were cut back, 0 bases at V and 4 bases at J, with 6 bases in the middle. The CDR3 is 13 residues long. This chain's CDR3 is CAISESRGYGYTF. As DNA, the CDR3 is TGTGCCATCAGTGAGTCGAGGGGCTATGGCTACACCTTC.

This chain links TRBV28 with TRBJ2-2; TRBD2 might be the D (5 bases). The CDR3 length is 16 residues. Germline V CDR1 and CDR2: MDHEN, SYDVKM. Trimming cost V 4 bases and J 4 bases, with 16 bases left between them. The CDR3 sequence is CASSSVAPSPTGELFF. CDR3 DNA sequence: TGTGCCAGCAGTTCGGTCGCCCCTAGCCCCACCGGGGAGCTGTTTTTT. Full variable domain (remainder filled in from reference TRBV28 and TRBJ2-2): DVKVTQSSRYLVKRTGEKVFLECVQDMDHENMFWYRQDPGLGLRLIYFSYDVKMKEKGDIPEGYSVSREKKERFSLILESASTNQTSMYLCASSSVAPSPTGELFFGEGSRLTVL.

The chain combines TRBV18 with TRBJ2-5; a weak D match, TRBD1 (6 bases). In germline, CDR1 is KGHSH, CDR2 LQKENI. This CDR3 is 13 amino acids long. V lost 4 bases and J lost 9, with 15 bases in between. This CDR3 reads CASSRGEQGAQYF. CDR3 DNA sequence: TGTGCCAGCTCACGAGGAGAACAGGGTGCCCAGTACTTC.

The chain is built from TRBV4-2 and TRBJ2-1; 8 bases are shared with TRBD2. The CDR3 runs to 20 residues. Germline loops: CDR1 LGHNA, CDR2 YNFKEQ. V was pared by 3 bases and J by 9 bases, with 25 bases of the junction left unmatched. As DNA, the CDR3 is TGTGCCAGCAGCCATTTAATCACCCGCTCACCAGCGGGGGTAACGAGTGAGCAGTTCTTC. It yields the protein CASSHLITRSPAGVTSEQFF.

The CDR3 bases are TGTGCCAGCAGTTTAACGAGCGGGCCGGGATTGGAGACCCAGTACTTC. As protein: CASSLTSGPGLETQYF. This chain links TRBV28 with TRBJ2-5, with a tentative D call TRBD2 (6 bases). Germline V gene data show CDR1 as MDHEN and CDR2 as SYDVKM. The CDR3 is made up of 16 amino acids. The germline V and J ends were trimmed by 2 bases and 5 bases, with 18 bases remaining between them.

The chain uses TRBV9 and TRBJ1-6; D gene ambiguous. CDR1 SGDLS and CDR2 YYNGEE come from the germline V gene. Trimming took off 0 bases at V and 10 bases at J, with 11 bases between the two ends. The CDR3 has 14 amino acids. The CDR3: CASSVGEEDSPLHF. The CDR3 DNA reads TGTGCCAGCAGCGTAGGGGAGGAGGACTCACCCCTCCACTTT.

The rearrangement uses TRBV2 and TRBJ2-1, with D hard to call. The CDR3 is 14 residues long. V lost 9 bases and J lost 2, with 14 bases in between. Germline V gene sequence: CDR1 SNHLY, CDR2 FYNNEI. This chain's CDR3 is CASSVGQTYNEQFF. In DNA, the CDR3 is TGTGCCAGTTCGGTAGGGCAGACCTACAATGAGCAGTTCTTC.

This clone has a single count. J is TRBJ2-2 and V is TRBV18; TRBD2 agrees at 13 bases. Germline V lookup: CDR1 KGHSH, CDR2 LQKENI. J was trimmed by 7 bases and V by 6 bases; bases with no gene match: 8. CDR3 length equals 16 residues. CDR3 DNA: TGTGCCAGCTCGCCGACTAGCGGGAGGTCCCACGGGGAGCTGTTTTTT. This codes for CASSPTSGRSHGELFF.

This chain joins TRBV7-2 and TRBJ2-5; TRBD2 agrees at 7 bases. CDR3 length: 14 amino acids. J was trimmed by 1 base and V by 4 bases; bases with no gene match: 3. Germline-derived CDR1 and CDR2 are SGHTA and FQGNSA. CDR3 region: CASSSLAFQETQYF. CDR3 nucleotides: TGTGCCAGCAGCTCACTAGCGTTCCAAGAGACCCAGTACTTC.

The chain employs TRBV11-1 and TRBJ2-3, with TRBD2 matching 8 bases. This CDR3 is built from 17 residues. In germline, CDR1 is SGHAT, CDR2 FQDESV (reference sequence). With V trimmed by 1 base and J by 1 base, 7 bases remained unmatched. The chain's CDR3 is CASSLVVVTSGTDTQYF. The CDR3 bases are TGTGCCAGCAGCTTAGTGGTAGTGACTAGCGGCACAGATACGCAGTATTTT. The variable domain in full, with the rest retrieved from reference TRBV11-1 and TRBJ2-3, is EAEVAQSPRYKITEKSQAVAFWCDPISGHATLYWYRQILGQGPELLVQFQDESVVDDSQLPKDRFSAERLKGVDSTLKIQPAELGDSAMYLCASSLVVVTSGTDTQYFGPGTRLTVL.

This chain uses TRBV25-1 with TRBJ2-7; no definite D call. Germline V gene data show CDR1 as MGHDK and CDR2 as SYGVNS. With 3 bases removed from V and 6 bases from J, the gap between germline ends came to 6 bases. The CDR3 has 11 amino acids. The CDR3 here is CASSEGSEQYF. CDR3 DNA: TGTGCCAGCAGTGAGGGCTCCGAGCAGTACTTC.

For the CDR3, the DNA is TGTGCCAGCAGCGTAGCTACCGGGGAGCTGTTTTTT. It specifies CASSVATGELFF. The chain links TRBV9 to TRBJ2-2; D gene uncertain. Germline V CDR1 and CDR2: SGDLS, YYNGEE. The CDR3 is 12 residues long. V dropped 0 bases and J dropped 5 bases, with 2 bases sitting between them.

The chain links TRBV19 to TRBJ2-1; D is perhaps TRBD1 (6 bases). Germline V gene data show CDR1 as LNHDA and CDR2 as SQIVND (reference sequence). CDR3 length: 13 residues. The V gene lost 3 bases and the J gene lost 8 bases, with 11 bases spanning the gap. The CDR3: CASSITRTDEQFF. The CDR3 bases are TGTGCCAGTAGTATTACCCGGACAGATGAGCAGTTCTTC.

The CDR3 DNA follows: TGTGCCAGCAGCCCCGGGACAACCGACCGAAATGAGCAGTTCTTC. As protein: CASSPGTTDRNEQFF. This sequence joins TRBV9 and TRBJ2-1; tentatively, D is TRBD1 (6 bases). This CDR3 comprises 15 residues. Per the germline V gene, CDR1 is SGDLS and CDR2 is YYNGEE. Between the trimmed V and J ends, which lost 4 bases and 7 bases, there was a span of 18 bases. The full variable domain, with the rest looked up from reference TRBV9 and TRBJ2-1, is DSGVTQTPKHLITATGQRVTLRCSPRSGDLSVYWYQQSLDQGLQFLIQYYNGEERAKGNILERFSAQQFPDLHSELNLSSLELGDSALYFCASSPGTTDRNEQFFGPGTRLTVL.

The chain carries TRBV5-1 and TRBJ2-5; D tentatively reads TRBD1 or TRBD2 (5 bases each). The J call is uncertain, as TRBJ2-7 better fits the DNA end. The CDR3 is 15 residues long. CDR1 SGHRS and CDR2 YFSETQ come from the germline V gene. Written as DNA, the CDR3 is TGCGCCAGCAGCTTGGACTCCGGGACCTCCTACGAGCAGTACTTC. As protein: CASSLDSGTSYEQYF.

V is TRBV2 and J is TRBJ1-5; 7 bases are a match to TRBD1. The CDR3 runs 14 residues. Germline V gene lookup returns CDR1 SNHLY and CDR2 FYNNEI. J was trimmed by 2 bases and V by 2 bases; bases with no gene match: 0. DNA of the CDR3: TGTGCCAGCAGTGAACAGGGGGGCAATCAGCCCCAGCATTTT. This encodes CASSEQGGNQPQHF.

This chain uses TRBV2 with TRBJ2-3; 10 bases agree with TRBD1. The CDR3 consists of 13 residues. After removal of 8 bases from V and 1 base from J, the junction contained 0 bases not matched to a gene. Germline V lookup: CDR1 SNHLY, CDR2 FYNNEI. The CDR3 sequence is CASGTGGTDTQYF. The CDR3 DNA is TGTGCCAGCGGGACAGGGGGCACAGATACGCAGTATTTT.

The genes are TRBV5-1 and TRBJ2-2, with 10 bases lining up with TRBD2. J lost 4 bases, V lost 3 bases, and 9 bases had no gene match. Per germline, CDR1 SGHRS and CDR2 YFSETQ. This CDR3 has 17 residues. DNA of the CDR3: TGCGCCAGCAGCTGGTTAGCGGGAGGAGCGGGCACCGGGGAGCTGTTTTTT. It specifies CASSWLAGGAGTGELFF.

The chain employs TRBV29-1 and TRBJ1-2, with D maybe TRBD1 (5 bases). This CDR3 has 11 residues. V was cut by 7 bases and J by 8 bases, with 14 bases left in between. Germline-derived CDR1 and CDR2 are SQVTM and ANQGSEA. The CDR3 nucleotides read TGCAGCGCCCCTATGGGGCTGGGCTACACCTTC. Amino acid sequence: CSAPMGLGYTF.

This sequence joins TRBV2 and TRBJ2-5; weak D call: TRBD2 (5 bases). Germline V gene lookup returns CDR1 SNHLY and CDR2 FYNNEI. The CDR3 covers 15 residues. V lost 8 bases to trimming and J lost 4 bases, with 20 bases between them. This CDR3 reads CASLREAGWGETQYF. CDR3 in DNA: TGTGCCAGCCTCCGGGAAGCCGGATGGGGAGAGACCCAGTACTTC.

As DNA, the CDR3 is TGTGCCAGCAGTTACTCCGTAGGGGGGACCCAGTACTTC. This translates into CASSYSVGGTQYF. The rearrangement joins TRBV6-5 to TRBJ2-5, with D possibly matching TRBD1 (6 bases). Deletions cut 0 bases from V and 7 bases from J, with 9 bases between. Germline V gene lookup returns CDR1 MNHEY and CDR2 SVGAGI. This CDR3 has 13 residues.